What follows describes a single T cell receptor (beta chain). The target antigen is unknown. This sample was included in a study of T cells in pancreatic ductal adenocarcinoma. Overall study results and limits: Unique clonotypes were around 7.6-fold more numerous in blood than in tumor.

Method: immunoSEQ multiplex PCR; TCRdb's copy keeps in-frame clones and lacks some. The sample lists 16,000 or so clones, around 91% occurring once. Selected pancreatic ductal adenocarcinoma patients had undergone surgery without neoadjuvant therapy. V gave up 4 bases and J gave up 2 bases, with 18 bases separating them. Per the germline V gene, CDR1 is SGHRS and CDR2 is YFSETQ. CDR3 length: 16 amino acids. The receptor's source is a human donor with pancreatic ductal adenocarcinoma. The chain joins TRBV5-1 to TRBJ1-2; D perhaps matches TRBD1 (6 bases). The sequenced sample was PBMCs. The CDR3 DNA sequence: TGCGCCAGCAGCGCATCCGGGACAAGCCCAAACTATGGCTACACCTTC. The encoded protein is CASSASGTSPNYGYTF.